The text below deals with one T cell receptor beta chain. During active infection, Seattle patients enrolled and were then monitored through disease. This entry is derived from a study of blood T cell repertoires in COVID-19. Background on the study: Italy, Spain and the United States were the sources of the convalescent and acute COVID-19 samples. The analysed material was cDNA or gDNA that came from T cells, B-cell-depleted T cells, or PBMCs.

CDR3 length: 14 amino acids. Germline CDR1 and CDR2: SGHTA and FQGNSA. Trimming took 3 bases from V and 4 from J; bases not matched to a gene: 1. In the source study's methods: Estimation of nucleated cell counts was performed using reference gene primer amplification. The data were produced by immunoSEQ multiplex PCR, yet TCRdb's version contains in-frame clones alone and is incomplete. The V and J calls and clone size were taken over from that table, and D and trimming were inferred from the DNA. Among 250,000 to 350,000 clones listed, approximately 84% were seen once. Sequences were obtained from peripheral blood. The TCR sequence derives from a human donor with COVID-19, enrolled during active disease. The donor label of this sample is uncertain. The chain employs TRBV7-2 and TRBJ2-4; 9 bases are shared with TRBD1. The CDR3 nucleotides read TGTGCCAGCAGCTTGGGACAGGGTAAAAACATTCAGTACTTC. This encodes CASSLGQGKNIQYF.